This T cell receptor beta chain was found in a study of shared T cell receptors in the human thymus. The repertoire was sequenced with immunoSEQ multiplex PCR; TCRdb's copy has only in-frame clones and lacks some. This sample has over 350,000 clones, with 85% to 95% found just once. V was trimmed by 6 bases and J by 0 bases, leaving 21 bases between them. The CDR3 has 18 amino acids. V gene TRBV23-1 combines with J gene TRBJ1-5; possible D gene TRBD1, 5 bases. TRBV23-1 is placed among ORFs of uncertain function. This TCR was recovered from a human donor. The sample was thymocytes. The CDR3 DNA is TGCGCCAGCAGCCAAGAGGTTAACAGGCTACATAGCAATCAGCCCCAGCATTTT. Encoded protein: CASSQEVNRLHSNQPQHF.